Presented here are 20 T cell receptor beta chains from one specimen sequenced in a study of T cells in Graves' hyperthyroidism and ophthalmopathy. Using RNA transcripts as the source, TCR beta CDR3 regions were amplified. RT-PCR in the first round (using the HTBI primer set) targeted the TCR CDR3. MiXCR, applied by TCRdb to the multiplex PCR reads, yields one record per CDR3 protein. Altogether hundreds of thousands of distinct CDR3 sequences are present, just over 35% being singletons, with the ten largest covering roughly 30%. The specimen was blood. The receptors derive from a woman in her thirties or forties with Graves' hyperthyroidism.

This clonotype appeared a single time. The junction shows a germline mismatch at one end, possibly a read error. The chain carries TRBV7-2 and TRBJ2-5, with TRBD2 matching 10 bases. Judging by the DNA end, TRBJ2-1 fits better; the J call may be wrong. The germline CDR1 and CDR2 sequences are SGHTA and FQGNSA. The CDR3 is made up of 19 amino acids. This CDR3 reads CASSFTRRDSGGWYNEQFF. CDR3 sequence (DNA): TGCGCCAGCAGCTTCACTCGGAGAGATAGCGGGGGGTGGTACAATGAGCAGTTCTTC.

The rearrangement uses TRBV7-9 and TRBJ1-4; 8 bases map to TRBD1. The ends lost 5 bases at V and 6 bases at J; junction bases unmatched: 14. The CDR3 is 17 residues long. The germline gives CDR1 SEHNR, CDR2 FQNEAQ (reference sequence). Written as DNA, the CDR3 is TGTGCCAGCAGCCCGGACAGGGCCCTAACCGAGGATGAAAAACTGTTTTTT. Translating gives CASSPDRALTEDEKLFF.

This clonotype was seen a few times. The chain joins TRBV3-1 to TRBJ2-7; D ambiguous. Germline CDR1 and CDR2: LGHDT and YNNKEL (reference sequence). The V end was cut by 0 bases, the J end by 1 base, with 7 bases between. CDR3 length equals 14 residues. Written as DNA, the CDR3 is TGTGCCAGCAGCCAAGATTCGGGTTCCTACGAGCAGTACTTC. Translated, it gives CASSQDSGSYEQYF.

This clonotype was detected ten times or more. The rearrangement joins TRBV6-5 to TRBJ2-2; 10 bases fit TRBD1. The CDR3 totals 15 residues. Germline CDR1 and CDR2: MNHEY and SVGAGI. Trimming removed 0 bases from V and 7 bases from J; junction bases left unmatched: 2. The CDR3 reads CASSYSGTGVGELFF. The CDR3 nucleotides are TGTGCCAGCAGTTACTCCGGGACAGGGGTCGGGGAGCTGTTTTTT.

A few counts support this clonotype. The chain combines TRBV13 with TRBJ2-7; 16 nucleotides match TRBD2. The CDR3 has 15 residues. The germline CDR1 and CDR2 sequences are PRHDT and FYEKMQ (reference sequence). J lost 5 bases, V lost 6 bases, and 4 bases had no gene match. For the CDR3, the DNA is TGTGCCAGCAGTGGGACTAGCGGGGGGGCCAACGAGCAGTACTTC. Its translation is CASSGTSGGANEQYF. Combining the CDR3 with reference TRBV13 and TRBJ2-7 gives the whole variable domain AAGVIQSPRHLIKEKRETATLKCYPIPRHDTVYWYQQGPGQDPQFLISFYEKMQSDKGSIPDRFSAQQFSDYHSELNMSSLELGDSALYFCASSGTSGGANEQYFGPGTRLTVT.

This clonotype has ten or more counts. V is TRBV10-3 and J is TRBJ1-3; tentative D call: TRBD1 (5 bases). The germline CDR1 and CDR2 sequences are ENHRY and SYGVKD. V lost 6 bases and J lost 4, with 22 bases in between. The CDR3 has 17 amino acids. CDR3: CAISERDLNTHGNTIYF. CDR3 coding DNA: TGTGCCATCAGCGAGCGGGACCTTAATACGCACGGAAACACCATATATTTT.

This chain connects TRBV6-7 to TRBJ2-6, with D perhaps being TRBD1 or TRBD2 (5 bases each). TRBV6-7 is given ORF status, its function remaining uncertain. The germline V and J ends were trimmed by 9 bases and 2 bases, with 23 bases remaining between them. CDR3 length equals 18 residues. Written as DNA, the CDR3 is TGTGCCAGTTTCCCTACACCGGGACGAAGCCCTGGGGCCAACGTCCTGACTTTC. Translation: CASFPTPGRSPGANVLTF.

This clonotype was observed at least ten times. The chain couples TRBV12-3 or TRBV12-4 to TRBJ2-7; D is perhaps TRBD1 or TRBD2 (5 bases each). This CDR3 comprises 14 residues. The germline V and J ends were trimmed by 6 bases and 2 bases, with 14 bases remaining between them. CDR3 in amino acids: CASRLGTDTYEQYF. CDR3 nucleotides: TGTGCCAGCAGACTCGGGACGGATACCTACGAGCAGTACTTC.

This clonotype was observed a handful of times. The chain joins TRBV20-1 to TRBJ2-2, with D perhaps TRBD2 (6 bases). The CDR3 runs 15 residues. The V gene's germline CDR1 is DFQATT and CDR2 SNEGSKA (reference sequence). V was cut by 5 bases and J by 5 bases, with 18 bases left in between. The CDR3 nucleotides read TGCAGTGCTCAGGATCTAGCGTTGAGAACCGGGGAGCTGTTTTTT. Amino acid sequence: CSAQDLALRTGELFF.

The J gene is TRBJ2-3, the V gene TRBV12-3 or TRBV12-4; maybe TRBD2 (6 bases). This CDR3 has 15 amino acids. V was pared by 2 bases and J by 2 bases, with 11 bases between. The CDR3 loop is CASSLLEGLTDTQYF. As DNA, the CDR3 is TGTGCCAGCAGTTTACTGGAGGGGCTCACAGATACGCAGTATTTT.

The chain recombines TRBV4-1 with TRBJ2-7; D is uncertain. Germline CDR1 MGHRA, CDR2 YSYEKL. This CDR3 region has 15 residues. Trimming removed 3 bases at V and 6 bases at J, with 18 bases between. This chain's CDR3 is CASSQLGAGPSEQYF. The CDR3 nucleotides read TGCGCCAGCAGCCAGCTGGGCGCAGGCCCCTCCGAGCAGTACTTC.

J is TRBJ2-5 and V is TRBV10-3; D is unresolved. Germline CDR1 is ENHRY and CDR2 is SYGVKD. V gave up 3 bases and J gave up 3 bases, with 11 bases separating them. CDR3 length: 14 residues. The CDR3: CAISERGNEETQYF. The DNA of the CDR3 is TGTGCCATCAGTGAACGTGGGAATGAAGAGACCCAGTACTTC.

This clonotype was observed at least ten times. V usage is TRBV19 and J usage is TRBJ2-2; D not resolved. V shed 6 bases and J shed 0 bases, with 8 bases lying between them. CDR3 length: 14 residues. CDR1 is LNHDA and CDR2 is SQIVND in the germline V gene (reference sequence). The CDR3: CASSGQSNTGELFF. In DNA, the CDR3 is TGTGCCAGTAGCGGCCAGTCGAACACCGGGGAGCTGTTTTTT.

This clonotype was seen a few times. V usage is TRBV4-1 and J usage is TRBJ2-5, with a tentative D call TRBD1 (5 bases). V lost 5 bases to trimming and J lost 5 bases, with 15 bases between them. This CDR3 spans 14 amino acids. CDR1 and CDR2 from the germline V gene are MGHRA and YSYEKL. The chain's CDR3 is CASSVVAGLETQYF. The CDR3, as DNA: TGCGCCAGCAGCGTTGTCGCAGGGTTGGAGACCCAGTACTTC.

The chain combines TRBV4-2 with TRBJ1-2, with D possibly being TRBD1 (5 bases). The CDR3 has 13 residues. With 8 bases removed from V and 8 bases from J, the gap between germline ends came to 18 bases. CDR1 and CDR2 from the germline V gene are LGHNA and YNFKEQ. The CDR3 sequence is CASQTPQGWGYTF. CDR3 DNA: TGTGCCAGCCAGACGCCCCAGGGATGGGGCTACACCTTC.

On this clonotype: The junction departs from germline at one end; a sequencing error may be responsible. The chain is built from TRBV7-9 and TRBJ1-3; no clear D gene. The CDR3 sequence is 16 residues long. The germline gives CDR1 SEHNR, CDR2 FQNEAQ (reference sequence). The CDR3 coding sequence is TGCGCCAGCAGCCAAGCCCAGGCGTTCTCTGGAAACACCATATATTTT. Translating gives CASSQAQAFSGNTIYF. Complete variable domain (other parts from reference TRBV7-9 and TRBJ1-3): DTGVSQNPRHKITKRGQNVTFRCDPISEHNRLYWYRQTLGQGPEFLTYFQNEAQLEKSRLLSDRFSAERPKGSFSTLEIQRTEQGDSAMYLCASSQAQAFSGNTIYFGEGSWLTVV.

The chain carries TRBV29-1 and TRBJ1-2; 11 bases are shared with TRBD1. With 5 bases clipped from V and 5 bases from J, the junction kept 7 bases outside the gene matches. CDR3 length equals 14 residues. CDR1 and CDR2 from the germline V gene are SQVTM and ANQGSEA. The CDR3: CSVSRWDRGYGYTF. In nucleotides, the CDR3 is TGCAGCGTTTCGAGGTGGGACAGGGGGTATGGCTACACCTTC.

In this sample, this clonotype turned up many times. The CDR3 loop reads CATSRVALTSPLHF. The CDR3 DNA reads as TGTGCCACCAGCAGAGTGGCCCTAACTTCACCCCTCCACTTT. The gene calls are TRBV15 and TRBJ1-6; D uncertain. Germline V gene data show CDR1 as LNHNV and CDR2 as YYDKDF (reference sequence). The CDR3 covers 14 residues. The germline V and J ends were trimmed by 1 base and 9 bases, with 10 bases remaining between them.

CDR3 coding DNA: TGTGCCAATCAAGCGGGGACTAGCGGTTACGAGCAGTACTTC. It yields the protein CANQAGTSGYEQYF. The chain joins TRBV10-3 to TRBJ2-7; the match to TRBD2 covers 11 bases. The V and J ends lost 10 bases and 4 bases, in that order; junction bases with no gene match: 9. This CDR3 is built from 14 residues. Looked up from germline, CDR1 is ENHRY and CDR2 is SYGVKD.

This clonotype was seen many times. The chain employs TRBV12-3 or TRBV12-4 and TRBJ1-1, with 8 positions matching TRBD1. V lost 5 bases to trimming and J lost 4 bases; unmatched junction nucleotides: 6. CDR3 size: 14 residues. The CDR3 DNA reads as TGTGCCAGCAGTGTGACAGGGACAGGCACTGAAGCTTTCTTT. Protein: CASSVTGTGTEAFF.